This T cell receptor (beta chain) was sequenced during a study of radiotherapy plus CTLA-4 blockade in lung cancer. Across the whole study: Of the patients, about 17% showed objective responses and roughly 30% attained disease control.

Some clones are missing from TCRdb's copy, which holds only in-frame ones; the method was immunoSEQ multiplex PCR. The repertoire consists of 75,000 to 100,000 clones, with about 91% occurring once and the leading ten covering roughly 4.6%. Trimming took off 0 bases at V and 3 bases at J, with 13 bases between the two ends. CDR3 length: 15 residues. Germline values: CDR1 SQVTM, CDR2 ANQGSEA. This rearrangement joins TRBV29-1 to TRBJ2-3, with D unclear. Specimen: peripheral blood, collected from a patient treated with radiotherapy plus ipilimumab. The sequence derives from a human donor with non-small cell lung cancer that progressed on radiotherapy plus ipilimumab. CDR3 bases: TGCAGCGTTGAAGATCCCCCCGGTAGAACAGATACGCAGTATTTT. As protein: CSVEDPPGRTDTQYF.